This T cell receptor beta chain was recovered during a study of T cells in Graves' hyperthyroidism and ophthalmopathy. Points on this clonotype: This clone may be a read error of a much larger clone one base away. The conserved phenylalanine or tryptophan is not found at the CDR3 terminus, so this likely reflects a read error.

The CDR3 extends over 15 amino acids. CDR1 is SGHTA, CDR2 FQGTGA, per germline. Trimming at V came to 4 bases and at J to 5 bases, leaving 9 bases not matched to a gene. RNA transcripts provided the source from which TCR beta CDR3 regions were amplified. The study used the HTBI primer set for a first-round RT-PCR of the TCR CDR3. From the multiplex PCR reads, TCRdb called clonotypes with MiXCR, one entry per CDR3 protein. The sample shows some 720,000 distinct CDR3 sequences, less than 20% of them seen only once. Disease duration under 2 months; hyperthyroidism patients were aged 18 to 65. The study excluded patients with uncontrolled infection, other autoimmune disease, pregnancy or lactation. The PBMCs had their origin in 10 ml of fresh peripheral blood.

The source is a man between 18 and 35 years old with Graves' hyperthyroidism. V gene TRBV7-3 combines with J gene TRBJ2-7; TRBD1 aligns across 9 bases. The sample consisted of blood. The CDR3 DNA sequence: TGTGCCAGCAGCTACACCGGGACAGGGAGGAACGAGCAGTACCTC. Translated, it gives CASSYTGTGRNEQYL.